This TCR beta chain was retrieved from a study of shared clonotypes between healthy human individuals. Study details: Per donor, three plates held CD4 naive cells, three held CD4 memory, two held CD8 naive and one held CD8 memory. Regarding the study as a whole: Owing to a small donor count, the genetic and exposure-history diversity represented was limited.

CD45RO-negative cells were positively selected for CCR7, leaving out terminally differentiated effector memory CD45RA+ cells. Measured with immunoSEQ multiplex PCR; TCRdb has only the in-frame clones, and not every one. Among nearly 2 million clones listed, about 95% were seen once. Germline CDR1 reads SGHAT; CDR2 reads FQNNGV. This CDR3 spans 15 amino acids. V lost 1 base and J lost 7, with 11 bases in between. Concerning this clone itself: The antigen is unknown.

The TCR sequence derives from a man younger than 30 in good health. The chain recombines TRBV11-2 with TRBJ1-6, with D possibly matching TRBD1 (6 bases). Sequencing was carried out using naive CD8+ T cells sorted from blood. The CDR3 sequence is CASSLVAGVNSPLHF. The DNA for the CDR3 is TGTGCCAGCAGCTTAGTGGCAGGGGTGAATTCACCCCTCCACTTT.